A selection of T cell receptor beta chains follows, all from one sample in a study of T cell changes during pregnancy in multiple sclerosis. Sequenced by immunoSEQ multiplex PCR; TCRdb stores in-frame clones only, minus some. The data contain 20,000 to 30,000 clones, 88% of them seen just once; the ten biggest clones take up 0.74%. The sample was CD4+ T cells from peripheral blood mononuclear cells, taken in the first trimester of pregnancy. These receptors all stem from a female donor in good health, enrolled as a control in a pregnancy study. Each CDR3 is given with its conserved first and last residue. The order of the fields is V gene, D gene, clone size, J gene, CDR3 protein, CDR3 DNA. A D gene is named only where the DNA matches it firmly. A clone size is listed for some rows: how often the clone was seen (once, few, many), or a class if it is expanded.

>TRBV4-2|TRBD1|.|TRBJ2-5
CASSQAHSLDRVSETQYF
TGTGCCAGCAGCCAAGCCCACTCCCTCGACAGGGTGTCGGAGACCCAGTACTTC
>TRBV6-1|.|.|TRBJ1-1
CASSPGLNTEAFF
TGTGCCAGCAGTCCCGGTTTGAACACTGAAGCTTTCTTT
>TRBV9|.|.|TRBJ1-6
CASSVVGLPNSPLHF
TGTGCCAGCAGCGTAGTTGGACTGCCAAATTCACCCCTCCACTTT
>TRBV7-3|TRBD2|.|TRBJ2-3
CASSLNGGAQNTQYF
TGTGCCAGCAGCTTAAACGGGGGGGCGCAGAATACGCAGTATTTT
>TRBV27|TRBD2|.|TRBJ2-2
CASSPAAGTIGTGELFF
TGTGCCAGCAGTCCAGCCGCCGGGACTATCGGAACCGGGGAGCTGTTTTTT
>TRBV6-5|TRBD2|.|TRBJ2-7
CASSRLAGGYEQYF
TGTGCCAGCAGCAGACTAGCGGGGGGCTACGAGCAGTACTTC
>TRBV5-5|.|few|TRBJ1-2
CASGRRDYGYTF
TGTGCCAGCGGCCGACGGGACTATGGCTACACCTTC
>TRBV4-2|TRBD1|once|TRBJ1-3
CASSQKGEGARGNTIYF
TGTGCCAGCAGCCAAAAGGGAGAGGGGGCCCGTGGAAACACCATATATTTT
>TRBV5-4|TRBD1|.|TRBJ2-3
CASSLRGQVVADTQYF
TGTGCCAGCAGCCTGAGGGGACAGGTGGTCGCAGATACGCAGTATTTT
>TRBV5-1|.|.|TRBJ1-2
CASAPDGRDGYTF
TGCGCCAGCGCACCCGACGGCCGGGATGGCTACACCTTC
>TRBV18|TRBD2|.|TRBJ2-7
CASSPSGSSYEQYF
TGTGCCAGCTCACCTAGCGGGAGCTCCTACGAGCAGTACTTC
>TRBV25-1|TRBD1|.|TRBJ2-1
CASRDRDNEQFF
TGTGCCAGCAGGGACAGGGATAATGAGCAGTTCTTC
>TRBV7-3|TRBD1|.|TRBJ2-1
CASSLRGGHTNEQFF
TGTGCCAGCAGCTTAAGAGGGGGCCACACCAATGAGCAGTTCTTC
>TRBV5-6|.|.|TRBJ2-3
CASSLARGARVDTQYF
TGTGCCAGCAGCTTGGCCAGGGGCGCTCGGGTAGATACGCAGTATTTT
>TRBV9|.|.|TRBJ1-2
CASTGNPYGYTF
TGTGCCAGTACAGGGAACCCGTATGGCTACACCTTC
>TRBV5-1|TRBD1|.|TRBJ2-6
CASSSPGQGAASSGANVLTF
TGCGCCAGCAGCTCACCGGGACAGGGGGCGGCGTCCTCTGGGGCCAACGTCCTGACTTTC
>TRBV5-1|TRBD1|.|TRBJ2-5
CASSSNRGPEETQYF
TGCGCCAGCAGCTCGAACAGGGGGCCCGAAGAGACCCAGTACTTC
>TRBV10-1|TRBD2|.|TRBJ2-3
CASSESALAGGLTDTQYF
TGCGCCAGCAGTGAGTCAGCTCTAGCGGGGGGGCTGACAGATACGCAGTATTTT
>TRBV5-1|.|.|TRBJ2-3
CASSLSVRGDTDTQYF
TGCGCCAGCAGCTTAAGCGTCCGGGGAGACACAGATACGCAGTATTTT
>TRBV19|TRBD1|once|TRBJ1-3
CASSMVDPGQGDTIYF
TGTGCCAGTAGTATGGTGGATCCGGGACAGGGTGACACCATATATTTT
>TRBV23-1|TRBD2|.|TRBJ2-3
CASSQTTSGGDYTDTQYF
TGCGCCAGCAGTCAAACTACTAGCGGGGGGGATTACACAGATACGCAGTATTTT
>TRBV28|.|.|TRBJ1-4
CASSPDLNEKLFF
TGTGCCAGCAGCCCGGACTTAAATGAAAAACTGTTTTTT
>TRBV5-1|.|.|TRBJ1-2
CASSLLSEGDTSGGYTF
TGCGCCAGCAGCTTGTTGTCGGAGGGCGATACTTCGGGTGGCTACACCTTC
>TRBV27|TRBD1|.|TRBJ1-3
CASRKTGTGSGNTIYF
TGTGCCAGCAGGAAAACCGGGACAGGCTCTGGAAACACCATATATTTT
>TRBV5-5|.|.|TRBJ2-1
CASSLLENEQFF
TGTGCCAGCAGTTTGCTGGAGAATGAGCAGTTCTTC
>TRBV28|.|.|TRBJ2-3
CASSLSVGGGTDTQYF
TGTGCCAGCAGTTTATCCGTTGGCGGGGGCACAGATACGCAGTATTTT
>TRBV28|TRBD1|.|TRBJ2-7
CASSLRGRGRRRGSYEQYF
TGTGCCAGCAGTTTGAGGGGGCGTGGACGACGTCGCGGATCCTACGAGCAGTACTTC
>TRBV9|TRBD2|.|TRBJ2-5
CASSVGTSLVETQYF
TGTGCCAGCAGCGTAGGGACTAGCTTAGTAGAGACCCAGTACTTC
>TRBV2|TRBD1|.|TRBJ1-1
CASRAQGLVTEAFF
TGTGCCAGCAGGGCACAGGGGCTTGTCACTGAAGCTTTCTTT
>TRBV7-9|.|.|TRBJ2-3
CASSFWAGRTDTQYF
TGTGCCAGCAGCTTTTGGGCGGGCCGCACAGATACGCAGTATTTT
>TRBV5-6|.|.|TRBJ2-7
CASSLLNPRAYEQYF
TGTGCCAGCAGCTTGTTAAACCCCCGGGCCTACGAGCAGTACTTC
>TRBV5-1|TRBD2|.|TRBJ2-3
CASSLGLAGGPEGDTQYF
TGCGCCAGCAGCTTAGGACTAGCGGGAGGTCCCGAGGGAGATACGCAGTATTTT
>TRBV30|.|few|TRBJ2-2
CAWSGFSGSGELFF
TGTGCCTGGAGTGGATTTTCGGGGAGCGGGGAGCTGTTTTTT
>TRBV19|.|.|TRBJ2-5
CASSQLGIETQYF
TGTGCCAGTAGTCAACTAGGTATAGAGACCCAGTACTTC
>TRBV7-9|.|.|TRBJ1-1
CASSQEQANTEAFF
TGTGCCAGCAGCCAGGAACAAGCGAACACTGAAGCTTTCTTT
>TRBV2|.|.|TRBJ1-6
CASSYRVSYNSPLHF
TGTGCCAGCAGTTACAGGGTCTCCTATAATTCACCCCTCCACTTT
>TRBV6-1|.|.|TRBJ2-6
CASLTYSSGANVLTF
TGTGCCAGCCTCACTTACTCCTCTGGGGCCAACGTCCTGACTTTC
>TRBV10-3|.|.|TRBJ1-6
CAISGRGSSYNSPLHF
TGTGCCATCAGTGGAAGGGGAAGCTCCTATAATTCACCCCTCCACTTT
>TRBV11-2|TRBD1|.|TRBJ2-7
CASSLGDRGYYEQYF
TGTGCCAGCAGCTTAGGCGACAGGGGGTACTACGAGCAGTACTTC
>TRBV4-2|TRBD2|.|TRBJ2-7
CASSPQQGTSAYEQYF
TGTGCCAGCAGCCCCCAGCAGGGGACTAGCGCCTACGAGCAGTACTTC
>TRBV10-3|.|.|TRBJ2-1
CAIRRSGDYNEQFF
TGTGCCATCCGACGGTCGGGGGACTACAATGAGCAGTTCTTC